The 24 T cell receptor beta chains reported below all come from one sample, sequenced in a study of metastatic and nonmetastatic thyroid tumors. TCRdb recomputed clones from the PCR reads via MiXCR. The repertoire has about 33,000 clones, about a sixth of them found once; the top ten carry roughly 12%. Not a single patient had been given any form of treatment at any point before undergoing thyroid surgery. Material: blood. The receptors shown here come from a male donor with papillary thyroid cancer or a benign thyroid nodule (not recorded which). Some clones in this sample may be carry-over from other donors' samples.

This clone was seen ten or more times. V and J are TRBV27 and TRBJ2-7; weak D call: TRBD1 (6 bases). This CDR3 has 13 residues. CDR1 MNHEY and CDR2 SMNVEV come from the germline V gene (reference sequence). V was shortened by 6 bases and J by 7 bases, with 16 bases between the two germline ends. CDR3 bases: TGTGCCAGCAGCCCAGGGGTCTCAGGGGAGCAGTACTTC. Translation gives CASSPGVSGEQYF.

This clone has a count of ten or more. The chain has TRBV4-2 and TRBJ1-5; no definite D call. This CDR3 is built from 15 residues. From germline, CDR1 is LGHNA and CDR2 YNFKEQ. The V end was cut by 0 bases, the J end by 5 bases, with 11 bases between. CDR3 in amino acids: CASSQEPGPDQPQHF. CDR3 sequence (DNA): TGTGCCAGCAGCCAAGAACCGGGTCCCGATCAGCCCCAGCATTTT.

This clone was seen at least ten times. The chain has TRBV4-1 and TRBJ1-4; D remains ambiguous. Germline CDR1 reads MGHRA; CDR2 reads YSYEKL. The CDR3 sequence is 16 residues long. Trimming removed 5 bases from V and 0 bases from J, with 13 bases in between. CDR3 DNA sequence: TGCGCCAGCAGCGGAGCCACACAACCAACTAATGAAAAACTGTTTTTT. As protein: CASSGATQPTNEKLFF.

The CDR3 nucleotides are TGCAGTGCACCAGGTGGCCAGCTTATAAAATATGGCTACACCTTC. This encodes CSAPGGQLIKYGYTF. The V and J genes are TRBV20-1 and TRBJ1-2; no clear D gene. CDR3 length: 15 amino acids. V lost 6 bases and J lost 5, with 22 bases in between. Germline V gene sequence: CDR1 DFQATT, CDR2 SNEGSKA (reference sequence).

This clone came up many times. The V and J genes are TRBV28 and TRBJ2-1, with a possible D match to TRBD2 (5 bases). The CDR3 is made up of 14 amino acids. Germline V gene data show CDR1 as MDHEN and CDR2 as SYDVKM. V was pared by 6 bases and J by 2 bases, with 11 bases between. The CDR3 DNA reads TGTGCCAGCAGACTAGGAGCGGCCTACAATGAGCAGTTCTTC. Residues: CASRLGAAYNEQFF.

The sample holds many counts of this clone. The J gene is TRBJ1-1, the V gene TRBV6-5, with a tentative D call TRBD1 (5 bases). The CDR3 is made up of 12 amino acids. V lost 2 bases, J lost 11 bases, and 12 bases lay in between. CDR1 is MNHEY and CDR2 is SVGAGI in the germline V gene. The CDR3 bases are TGTGCCAGCAGTTACGAGGGGCTTTATGCTTTCTTT. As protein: CASSYEGLYAFF.

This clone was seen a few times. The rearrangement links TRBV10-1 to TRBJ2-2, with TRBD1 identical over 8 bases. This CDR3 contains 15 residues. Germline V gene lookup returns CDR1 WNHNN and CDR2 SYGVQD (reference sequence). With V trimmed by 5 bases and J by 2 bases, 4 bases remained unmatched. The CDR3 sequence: CASSSGQGNTGELFF. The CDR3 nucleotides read TGCGCCAGCAGTTCCGGACAGGGAAACACCGGGGAGCTGTTTTTT.

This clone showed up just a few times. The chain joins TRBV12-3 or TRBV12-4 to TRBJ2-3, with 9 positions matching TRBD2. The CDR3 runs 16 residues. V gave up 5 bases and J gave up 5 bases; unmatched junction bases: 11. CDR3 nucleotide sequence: TGTGCCAGCAGTCATCTCTCGCGGGGGGGCAAAGATACGCAGTATTTT. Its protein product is CASSHLSRGGKDTQYF.

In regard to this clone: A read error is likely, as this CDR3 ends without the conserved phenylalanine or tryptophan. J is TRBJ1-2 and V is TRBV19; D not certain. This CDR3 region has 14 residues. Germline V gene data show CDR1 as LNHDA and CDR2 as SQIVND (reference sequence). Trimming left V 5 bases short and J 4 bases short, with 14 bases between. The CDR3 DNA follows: TGTGCCAGTAGTGAGCAAGCAGCCATCTATGGCTACACCTTA. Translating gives CASSEQAAIYGYTL.

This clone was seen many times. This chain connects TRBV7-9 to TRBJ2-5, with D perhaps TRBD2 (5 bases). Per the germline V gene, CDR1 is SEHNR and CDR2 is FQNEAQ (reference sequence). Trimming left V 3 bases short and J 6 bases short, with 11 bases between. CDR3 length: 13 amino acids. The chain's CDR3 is CASSLVNGKTQYF. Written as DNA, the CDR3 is TGTGCCAGCAGCTTGGTGAACGGGAAGACCCAGTACTTC.

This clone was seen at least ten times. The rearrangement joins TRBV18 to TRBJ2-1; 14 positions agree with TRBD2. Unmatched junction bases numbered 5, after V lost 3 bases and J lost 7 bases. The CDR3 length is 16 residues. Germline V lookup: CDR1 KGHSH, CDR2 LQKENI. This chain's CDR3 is CASSPAGTSGRNEQFF. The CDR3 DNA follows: TGTGCCAGCTCACCTGCCGGGACTAGCGGGAGAAATGAGCAGTTCTTC. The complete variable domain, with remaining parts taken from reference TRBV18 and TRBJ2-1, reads NAGVMQNPRHLVRRRGQEARLRCSPMKGHSHVYWYRQLPEEGLKFMVYLQKENIIDESGMPKERFSAEFPKEGPSILRIQQVVRGDSAAYFCASSPAGTSGRNEQFFGPGTRLTVL.

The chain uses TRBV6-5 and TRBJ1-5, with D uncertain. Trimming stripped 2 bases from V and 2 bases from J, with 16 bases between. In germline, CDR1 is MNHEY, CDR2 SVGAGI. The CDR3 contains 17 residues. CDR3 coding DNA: TGTGCCAGCAGTTACCCCACCATGGGGTCGCGCAATCAGCCCCAGCATTTT. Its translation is CASSYPTMGSRNQPQHF.

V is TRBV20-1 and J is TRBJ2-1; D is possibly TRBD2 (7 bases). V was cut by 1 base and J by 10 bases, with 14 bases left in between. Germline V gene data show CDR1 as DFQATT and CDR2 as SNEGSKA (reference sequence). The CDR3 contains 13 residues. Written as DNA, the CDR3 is TGCAGTGCTAGAGTAGGGGGGGAAAGGGAGCAGTTCTTC. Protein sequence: CSARVGGEREQFF.

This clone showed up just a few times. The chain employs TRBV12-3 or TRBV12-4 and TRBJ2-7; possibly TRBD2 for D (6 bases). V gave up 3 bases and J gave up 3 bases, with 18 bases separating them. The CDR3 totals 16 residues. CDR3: CASSFSRRGGSYEQYF. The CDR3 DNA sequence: TGTGCCAGCAGTTTTTCCCGGCGGGGTGGGAGCTACGAGCAGTACTTC.

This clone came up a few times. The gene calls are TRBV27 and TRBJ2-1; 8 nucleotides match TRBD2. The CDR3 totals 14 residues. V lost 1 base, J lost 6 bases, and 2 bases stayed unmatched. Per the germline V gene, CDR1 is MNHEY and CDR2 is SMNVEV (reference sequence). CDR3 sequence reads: CASSLLAGTNEQFF. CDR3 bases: TGTGCCAGCAGTTTATTAGCGGGAACCAATGAGCAGTTCTTC.

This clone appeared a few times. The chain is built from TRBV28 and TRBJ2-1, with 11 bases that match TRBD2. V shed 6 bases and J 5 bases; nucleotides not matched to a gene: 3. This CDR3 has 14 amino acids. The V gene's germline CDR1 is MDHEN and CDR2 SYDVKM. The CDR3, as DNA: TGTGCCAGCAGCGTAGCGGGAGGGAACAATGAGCAGTTCTTC. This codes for CASSVAGGNNEQFF.

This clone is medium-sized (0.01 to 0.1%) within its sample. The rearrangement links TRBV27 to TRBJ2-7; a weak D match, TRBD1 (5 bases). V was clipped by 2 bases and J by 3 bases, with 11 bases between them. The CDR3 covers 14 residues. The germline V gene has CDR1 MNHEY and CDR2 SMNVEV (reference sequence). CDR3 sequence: CASSLRGVGYEQYF. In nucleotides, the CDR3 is TGTGCCAGCAGTTTAAGGGGTGTGGGCTACGAGCAGTACTTC.

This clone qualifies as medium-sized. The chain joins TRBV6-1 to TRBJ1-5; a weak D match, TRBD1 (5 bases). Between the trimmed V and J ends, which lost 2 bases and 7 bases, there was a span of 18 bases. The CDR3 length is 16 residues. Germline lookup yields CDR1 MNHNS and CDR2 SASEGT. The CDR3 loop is CASSERIGQGGQPQHF. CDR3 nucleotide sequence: TGTGCCAGCAGTGAAAGGATCGGGCAGGGCGGGCAGCCCCAGCATTTT.

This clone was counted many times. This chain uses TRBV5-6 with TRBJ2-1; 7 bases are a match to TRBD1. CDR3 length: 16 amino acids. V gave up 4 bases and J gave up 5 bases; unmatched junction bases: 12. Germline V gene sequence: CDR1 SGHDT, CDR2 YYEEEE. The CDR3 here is CASSPGWGQSDNEQFF. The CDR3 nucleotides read TGTGCCAGCAGCCCAGGGTGGGGACAGTCCGACAATGAGCAGTTCTTC.

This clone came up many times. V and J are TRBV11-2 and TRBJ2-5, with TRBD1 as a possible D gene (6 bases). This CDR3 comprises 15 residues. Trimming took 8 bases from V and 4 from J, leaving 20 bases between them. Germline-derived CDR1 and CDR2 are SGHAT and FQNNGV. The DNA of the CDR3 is TGTGCCAGCGGGGCCAGGGGCCGGTCGGGAGAGACCCAGTACTTC. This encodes CASGARGRSGETQYF.

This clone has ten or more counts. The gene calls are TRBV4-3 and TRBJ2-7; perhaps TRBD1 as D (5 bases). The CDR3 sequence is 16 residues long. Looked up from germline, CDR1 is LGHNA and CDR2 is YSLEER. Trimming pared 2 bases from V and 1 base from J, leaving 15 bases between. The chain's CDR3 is CASSQRPSTESYEQYF. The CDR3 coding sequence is TGCGCCAGCAGCCAACGTCCGTCGACAGAGTCCTACGAGCAGTACTTC.

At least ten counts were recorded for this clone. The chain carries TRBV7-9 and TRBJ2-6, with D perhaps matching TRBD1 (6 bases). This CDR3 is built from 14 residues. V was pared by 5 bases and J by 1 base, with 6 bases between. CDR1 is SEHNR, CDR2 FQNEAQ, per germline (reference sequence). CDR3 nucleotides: TGTGCCAGCAGCCAGGGGTCTGGGGCCAACGTCCTGACTTTC. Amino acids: CASSQGSGANVLTF.

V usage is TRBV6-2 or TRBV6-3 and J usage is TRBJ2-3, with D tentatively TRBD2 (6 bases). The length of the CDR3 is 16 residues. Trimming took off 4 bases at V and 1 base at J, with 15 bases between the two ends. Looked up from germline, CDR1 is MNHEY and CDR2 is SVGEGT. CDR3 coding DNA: TGTGCCAGCAGTTGGTTCGAGGGAGGAGGCACAGATACGCAGTATTTT. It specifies CASSWFEGGGTDTQYF.

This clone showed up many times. CDR3 region: CASSPPSGELFF. The CDR3 DNA follows: TGTGCCAGCTCACCACCGTCCGGGGAGCTGTTTTTT. This rearrangement joins TRBV18 to TRBJ2-2; D unresolved. The CDR3 is 12 amino acids. Between the trimmed V and J ends, which lost 0 bases and 6 bases, there was a span of 2 bases. Looked up from germline, CDR1 is KGHSH and CDR2 is LQKENI.